This TCR beta chain came from a study of blood T cell repertoires in COVID-19. Study information: Some COVID-19 samples were acute and others convalescent; all came from the United States, Italy and Spain. PBMCs, B-cell-depleted T cells, or T cells were the source of the cDNA or gDNA that made up the material.

The V and J ends lost 6 bases and 0 bases respectively, with 13 bases between them. This CDR3 is 14 amino acids long. Germline CDR1 and CDR2: SGHTS and YDEGEE. Here immunoSEQ multiplex PCR was the method, and the copy in TCRdb shows in-frame clones only, minus some. The sample shows roughly 500,000 clones, approximately 83% of them seen only once. V is TRBV5-8 and J is TRBJ2-7; D gene unclear. The source material was peripheral blood. The sequence was collected from a human donor in a cohort sampled during active COVID-19. CDR3 loop: CASTSRGSSYEQYF. In DNA, the CDR3 is TGTGCCAGCACCTCACGCGGAAGCTCCTACGAGCAGTACTTC.